The rows below give T cell receptor beta chains drawn from one sample of a study of blood T cell repertoires in COVID-19. Only in-frame clones appear in the TCRdb table, and some are missing; sequencing was by immunoSEQ multiplex PCR. The sample consists of around 73,000 clones, 84% of them appearing once. Sequencing was done on a sample of peripheral blood. The receptors shown here come from a human donor in a cohort sampled during active COVID-19. The CDR3 runs from the conserved cysteine through the conserved F or W. A D gene is named only where the DNA matches it firmly. The size of a clone is reported for some rows only, either as once, few or many, or as a class for expanded clones.

D	V	length	J	size	DNA	CDR3
TRBD2	TRBV19	15	TRBJ2-3	.	TGTGCCAGTAGTATTCTAGCGGGGACCACAGATACGCAGTATTTT	CASSILAGTTDTQYF
.	TRBV16	13	TRBJ1-4	once	TGTGCCAGCAGCCAATACAGGAATGAAAAACTGTTTTTT	CASSQYRNEKLFF
.	TRBV5-1	16	TRBJ2-5	.	TGCGCCAGCAGCTTGAGGTTAAAGGGGTACCAAGAGACCCAGTACTTC	CASSLRLKGYQETQYF
.	TRBV27	15	TRBJ1-2	.	TGTGCCAGCAGAACCTTATCTAGTACTTCTTATGGCTACACCTTC	CASRTLSSTSYGYTF
.	TRBV6-1	15	TRBJ1-2	.	TGTGCCAGCAGTGAAGGACAGCCCCATAACTATGGCTACACCTTC	CASSEGQPHNYGYTF
.	TRBV7-2	15	TRBJ2-3	.	TGTGCCAGCAGCCCCGGGGGGCCTAGCACAGATACGCAGTATTTT	CASSPGGPSTDTQYF
TRBD1	TRBV28	18	TRBJ1-6	.	TGTGCCAGCAGTTTATTCCAGGGGGCAAGGTCCTATAATTCACCCCTCCACTTT	CASSLFQGARSYNSPLHF
TRBD2	TRBV4-1	14	TRBJ2-5	.	TGCGCCAGCAGCCAAGACGGGGGGGCAGAGACCCAGTACTTC	CASSQDGGAETQYF
.	TRBV10-2	15	TRBJ2-2	.	TGCGCCAGCAGTATAGACAGAGCCCTCACCGGGGAGCTGTTTTTT	CASSIDRALTGELFF
TRBD2	TRBV24-1	17	TRBJ2-3	.	TGTGCCACCAGTGGACCGCCGGAAAGCGGGGGGCCAGATACGCAGTATTTT	CATSGPPESGGPDTQYF
TRBD1	TRBV19	18	TRBJ2-4	.	TGTGCCAGTAGTCCGTCTCGGGGACAGGGGTGGGCCAAAAACATTCAGTACTTC	CASSPSRGQGWAKNIQYF
TRBD1	TRBV27	12	TRBJ1-2	once	TGTGCCAGCAGTACCACGGGACAGGGCTACACCTTC	CASSTTGQGYTF
.	TRBV5-6	15	TRBJ1-5	.	TGTGCCAGCAGCTTGGGGCCAAATAGCAATCAGCCCCAGCATTTT	CASSLGPNSNQPQHF
.	TRBV5-6	19	TRBJ1-4	.	TGTGCCAGCAGCTTGGGACCCCGGGTTCCCCTAACAACTAATGAAAAACTGTTTTTT	CASSLGPRVPLTTNEKLFF
.	TRBV6-5	15	TRBJ1-5	.	TGTGCCAGCAGCCCCGGCACGGGGAGCGATCAGCCCCAGCATTTT	CASSPGTGSDQPQHF
TRBD1	TRBV2	17	TRBJ1-5	.	TGTGCCAGCAGTGAAGCCAGGGGGGCGGTTCCCTCTCAGCCCCAGCATTTT	CASSEARGAVPSQPQHF
TRBD1	TRBV11-3	14	TRBJ2-7	.	TGTGCCAGCAGCCAACGGGCAGGACAGGGCGAGCAGTACTTC	CASSQRAGQGEQYF
TRBD2	TRBV7-9	15	TRBJ2-7	.	TGTGCCAGCAGCTCGCCCGGGGGGGCGGGCTACGAGCAGTACTTC	CASSSPGGAGYEQYF
TRBD2	TRBV5-1	15	TRBJ2-1	.	TGCGCCAGCAGCCCCAGCGGGGGGGCCGTCAATGAGCAGTTCTTC	CASSPSGGAVNEQFF
.	TRBV11-2	13	TRBJ2-1	.	TGTGCCAGCAGCTTAGGACGCAGGGATGAGCAGTTCTTC	CASSLGRRDEQFF
.	TRBV6-5	12	TRBJ1-4	.	TGTGCCAGCACCACAACTAATGAAAAACTGTTTTTT	CASTTTNEKLFF
.	TRBV15	15	TRBJ2-3	.	TGTGCCACCAGCAGCGGGGATCAGAACACAGATACGCAGTATTTT	CATSSGDQNTDTQYF
TRBD2	TRBV2	13	TRBJ2-7	.	TGTGCCAGCAGACTCGGGGGGACCTACGAGCAGTACTTC	CASRLGGTYEQYF
.	TRBV7-9	16	TRBJ2-7	.	TGTGCCAGCAGCTTAGCGTGGCAGGCGAGCTCCTACGAGCAGTACTTC	CASSLAWQASSYEQYF
TRBD1	TRBV29-1	12	TRBJ1-2	.	TGCAGCGTTAGACAGGGGAGCTATGGCTACACCTTC	CSVRQGSYGYTF
.	TRBV7-3	14	TRBJ2-5	.	TGTGCCAGCAGCTTAACGCCAGGGCTAGAGACCCAGTACTTC	CASSLTPGLETQYF
.	TRBV6-1	13	TRBJ1-2	.	TGTGCCAGCAGTGACAGGGTTAGAAATGGCTACACCTTC	CASSDRVRNGYTF
TRBD2	TRBV2	15	TRBJ2-7	.	TGTGCCAGCAGTGAAGTACGGGGGGGCCTCTCCGAGCAGTACTTC	CASSEVRGGLSEQYF
.	TRBV4-3	17	TRBJ2-4	.	TGCGCCAGCAGCCAAGATACGGCAGGGGCGAGCAAAAACATTCAGTACTTC	CASSQDTAGASKNIQYF
TRBD1	TRBV19	16	TRBJ1-6	many	TGTGCCAGTAGTATTGGCCCGGGACAGGGAAATTCACCCCTCCACTTT	CASSIGPGQGNSPLHF
TRBD1	TRBV18	12	TRBJ2-7	.	TGTGCCAGCTCACAAGGGGGCAACGAGCAGTACTTC	CASSQGGNEQYF
.	TRBV5-6	14	TRBJ1-6	.	TGTGCCAGCAGCTTGTCCGGTGGGCGTTCACCCCTCCACTTT	CASSLSGGRSPLHF
TRBD1	TRBV5-3	17	TRBJ1-5	.	TGTGCCAGAAGTTTAGCCAGATTACAGGGGGCCTGGCAGCCCCAGCATTTT	CARSLARLQGAWQPQHF